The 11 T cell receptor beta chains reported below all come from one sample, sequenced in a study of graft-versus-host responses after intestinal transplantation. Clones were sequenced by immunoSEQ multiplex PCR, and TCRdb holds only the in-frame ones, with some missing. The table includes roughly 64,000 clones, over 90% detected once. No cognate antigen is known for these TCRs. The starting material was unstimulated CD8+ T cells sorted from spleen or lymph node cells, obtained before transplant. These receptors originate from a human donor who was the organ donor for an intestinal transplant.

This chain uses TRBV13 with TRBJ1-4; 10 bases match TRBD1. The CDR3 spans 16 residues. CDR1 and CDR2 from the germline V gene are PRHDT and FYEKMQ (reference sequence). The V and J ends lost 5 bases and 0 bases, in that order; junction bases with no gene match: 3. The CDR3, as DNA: TGTGCCAGCAGCATCGGGACAGGGGCAACTAATGAAAAACTGTTTTTT. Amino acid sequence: CASSIGTGATNEKLFF.

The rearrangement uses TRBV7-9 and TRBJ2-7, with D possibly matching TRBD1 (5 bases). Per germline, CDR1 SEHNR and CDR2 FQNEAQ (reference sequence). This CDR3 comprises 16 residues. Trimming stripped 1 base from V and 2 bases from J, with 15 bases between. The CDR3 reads CASSLEYRWSAYEQYF. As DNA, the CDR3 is TGTGCCAGCAGCTTAGAGTACAGGTGGAGCGCCTACGAGCAGTACTTC.

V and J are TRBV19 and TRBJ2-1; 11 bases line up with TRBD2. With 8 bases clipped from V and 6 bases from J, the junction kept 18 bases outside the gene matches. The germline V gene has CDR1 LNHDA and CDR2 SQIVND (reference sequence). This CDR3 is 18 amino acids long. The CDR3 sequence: CASGESPELAGEGNEQFF. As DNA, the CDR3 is TGTGCCAGTGGAGAATCCCCCGAACTAGCGGGAGAGGGCAATGAGCAGTTCTTC.

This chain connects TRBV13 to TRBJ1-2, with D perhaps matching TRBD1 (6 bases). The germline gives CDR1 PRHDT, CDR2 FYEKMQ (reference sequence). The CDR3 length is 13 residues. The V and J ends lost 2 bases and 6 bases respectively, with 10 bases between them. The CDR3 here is CASSLYTGHGYTF. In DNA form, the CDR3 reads TGTGCCAGCAGCTTATACACAGGGCATGGCTACACCTTC.

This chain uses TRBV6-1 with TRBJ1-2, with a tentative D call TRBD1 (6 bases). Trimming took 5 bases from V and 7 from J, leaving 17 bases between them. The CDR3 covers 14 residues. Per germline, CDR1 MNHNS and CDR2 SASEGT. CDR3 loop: CASSPRDKSSGYTF. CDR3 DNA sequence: TGTGCCAGCAGTCCCCGGGACAAGTCAAGTGGCTACACCTTC.

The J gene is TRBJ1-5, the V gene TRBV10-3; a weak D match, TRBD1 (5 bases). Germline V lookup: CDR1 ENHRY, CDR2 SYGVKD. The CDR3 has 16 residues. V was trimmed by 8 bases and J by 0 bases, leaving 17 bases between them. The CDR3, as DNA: TGTGCCATCTTACCGGGACGGGAGTATAGCAATCAGCCCCAGCATTTT. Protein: CAILPGREYSNQPQHF.

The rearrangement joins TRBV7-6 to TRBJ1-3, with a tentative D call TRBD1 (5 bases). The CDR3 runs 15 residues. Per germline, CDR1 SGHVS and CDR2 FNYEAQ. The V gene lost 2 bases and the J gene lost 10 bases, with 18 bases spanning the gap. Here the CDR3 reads CASSLQLGGRQTIYF. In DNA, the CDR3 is TGTGCCAGCAGCTTACAGTTGGGGGGAAGGCAAACCATATATTTT.

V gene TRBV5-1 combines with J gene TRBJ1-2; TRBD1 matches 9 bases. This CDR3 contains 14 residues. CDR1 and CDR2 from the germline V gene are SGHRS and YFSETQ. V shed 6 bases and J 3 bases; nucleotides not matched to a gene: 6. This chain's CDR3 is CASMGTGLHYGYTF. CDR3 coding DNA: TGCGCCAGCATGGGGACAGGGCTACACTATGGCTACACCTTC.

CDR3 amino acids: CASSKIRGKNTGELFF. CDR3 bases: TGTGCCAGCAGCAAGATTCGGGGGAAGAACACCGGGGAGCTGTTTTTT. This chain uses TRBV21-1 with TRBJ2-2; the tabulated D call, TRBD2, remains unverified against the DNA. TRBV21-1 is termed a pseudogene. The CDR3 is 16 amino acids.

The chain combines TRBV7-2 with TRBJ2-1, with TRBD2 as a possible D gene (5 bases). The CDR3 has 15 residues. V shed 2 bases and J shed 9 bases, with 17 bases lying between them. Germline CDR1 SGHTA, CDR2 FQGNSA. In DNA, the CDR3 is TGTGCCAGCAGCTTAATGGGAGCTTGGTGGGGTGAGCAGTTCTTC. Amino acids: CASSLMGAWWGEQFF.

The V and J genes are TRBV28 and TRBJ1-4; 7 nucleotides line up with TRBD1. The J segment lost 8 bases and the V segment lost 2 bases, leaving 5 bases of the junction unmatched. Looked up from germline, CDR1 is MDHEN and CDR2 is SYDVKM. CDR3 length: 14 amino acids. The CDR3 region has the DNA TGTGCCAGCAGTTTAATTGGGACAGACGAAAAACTGTTTTTT. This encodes CASSLIGTDEKLFF.